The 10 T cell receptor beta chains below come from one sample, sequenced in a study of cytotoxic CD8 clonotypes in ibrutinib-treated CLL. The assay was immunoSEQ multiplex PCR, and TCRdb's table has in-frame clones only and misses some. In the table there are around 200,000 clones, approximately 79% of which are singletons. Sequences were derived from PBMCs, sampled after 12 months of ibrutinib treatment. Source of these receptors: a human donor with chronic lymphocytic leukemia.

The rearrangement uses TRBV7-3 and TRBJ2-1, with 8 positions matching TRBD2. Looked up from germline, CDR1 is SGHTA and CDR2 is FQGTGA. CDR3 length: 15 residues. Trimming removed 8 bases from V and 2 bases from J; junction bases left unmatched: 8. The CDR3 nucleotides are TGTGCCAGCGCCCCCCCACTAGCGGCCTACAATGAGCAGTTCTTC. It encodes CASAPPLAAYNEQFF.

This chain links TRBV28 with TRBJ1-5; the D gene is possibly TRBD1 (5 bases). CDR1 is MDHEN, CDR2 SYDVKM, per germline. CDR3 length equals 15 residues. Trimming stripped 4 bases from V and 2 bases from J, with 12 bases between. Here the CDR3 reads CASSSAGEGNQPQHF. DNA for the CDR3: TGTGCCAGCAGTTCCGCGGGGGAGGGCAATCAGCCCCAGCATTTT.

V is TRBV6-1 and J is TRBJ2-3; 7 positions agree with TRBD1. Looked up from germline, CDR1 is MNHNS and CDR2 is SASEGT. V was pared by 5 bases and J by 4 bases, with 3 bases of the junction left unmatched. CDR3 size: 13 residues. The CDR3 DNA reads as TGTGCCAGCAGTCCCACAGGGGCAGATACGCAGTATTTT. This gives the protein CASSPTGADTQYF.

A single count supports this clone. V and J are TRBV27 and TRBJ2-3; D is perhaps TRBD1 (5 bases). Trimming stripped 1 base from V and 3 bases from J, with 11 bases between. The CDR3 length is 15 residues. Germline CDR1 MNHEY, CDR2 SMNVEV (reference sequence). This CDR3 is CASSLWSQGTDTQYF. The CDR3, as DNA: TGTGCCAGCAGTTTATGGAGCCAGGGTACAGATACGCAGTATTTT.

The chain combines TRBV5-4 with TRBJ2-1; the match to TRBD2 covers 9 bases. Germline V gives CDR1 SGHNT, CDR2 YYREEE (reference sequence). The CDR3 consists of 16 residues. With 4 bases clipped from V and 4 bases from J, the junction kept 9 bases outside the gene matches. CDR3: CASSPSGAGGYNEQFF. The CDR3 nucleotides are TGTGCCAGCAGCCCCTCGGGAGCGGGGGGATACAATGAGCAGTTCTTC.

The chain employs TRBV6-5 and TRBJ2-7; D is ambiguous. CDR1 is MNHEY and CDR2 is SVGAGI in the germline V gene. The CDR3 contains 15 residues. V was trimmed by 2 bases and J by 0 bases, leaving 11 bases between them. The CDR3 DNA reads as TGTGCCAGCAGTTACGTCATAAGCCCCTCCTACGAGCAGTACTTC. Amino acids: CASSYVISPSYEQYF.

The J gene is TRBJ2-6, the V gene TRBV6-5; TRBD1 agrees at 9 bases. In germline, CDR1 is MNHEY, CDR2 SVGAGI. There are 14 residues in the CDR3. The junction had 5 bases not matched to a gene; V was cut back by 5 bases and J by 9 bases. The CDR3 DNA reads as TGTGCCAGCAGTCAAACAGGGGGCGGCAACGTCCTGACTTTC. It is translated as CASSQTGGGNVLTF.

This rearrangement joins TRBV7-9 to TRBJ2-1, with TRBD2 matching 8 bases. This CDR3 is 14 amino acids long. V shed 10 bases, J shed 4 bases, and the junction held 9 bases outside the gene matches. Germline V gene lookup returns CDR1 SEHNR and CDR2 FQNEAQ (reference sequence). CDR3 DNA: TGTGCCACCGACCCCCCGGGAGGGTACAATGAGCAGTTCTTC. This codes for CATDPPGGYNEQFF.

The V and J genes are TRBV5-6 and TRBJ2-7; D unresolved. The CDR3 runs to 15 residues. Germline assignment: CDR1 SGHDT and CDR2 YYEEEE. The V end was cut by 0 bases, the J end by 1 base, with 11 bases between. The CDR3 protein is CASSLAGSGSYEQYF. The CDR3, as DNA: TGTGCCAGCAGCTTGGCTGGGTCTGGATCCTACGAGCAGTACTTC.

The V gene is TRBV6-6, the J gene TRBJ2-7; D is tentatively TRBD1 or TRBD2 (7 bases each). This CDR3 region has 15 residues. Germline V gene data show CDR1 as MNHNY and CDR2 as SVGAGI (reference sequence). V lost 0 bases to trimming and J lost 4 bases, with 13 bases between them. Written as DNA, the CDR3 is TGTGCCAGCAGTTACTCGGGAGGGGGCGGGTACGAGCAGTACTTC. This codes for CASSYSGGGGYEQYF.